Sequencing of this TCR beta chain was carried out in a study of T cell changes during pregnancy in multiple sclerosis. This clone was seen once. TCRdb's table, derived via immunoSEQ multiplex PCR, lists solely in-frame clones and lacks some. The repertoire holds 75,000 to 95,000 clones, with approximately 90% as singletons. This clonotype was obtained from a female donor in good health, enrolled as a control in a pregnancy study. The sequencing here drew on peripheral blood, taken in the first trimester of pregnancy.

CDR3 sequence (DNA): TGTGCCAGCAGACGGAGGGACAGGGGTTACGAGCAGTACTTC. Translating it yields CASRRRDRGYEQYF. The chain recombines TRBV2 with TRBJ2-7; TRBD1 aligns across 10 bases. Per the germline V gene, CDR1 is SNHLY and CDR2 is FYNNEI. This CDR3 region has 14 residues. V shed 6 bases and J 4 bases; nucleotides not matched to a gene: 6.